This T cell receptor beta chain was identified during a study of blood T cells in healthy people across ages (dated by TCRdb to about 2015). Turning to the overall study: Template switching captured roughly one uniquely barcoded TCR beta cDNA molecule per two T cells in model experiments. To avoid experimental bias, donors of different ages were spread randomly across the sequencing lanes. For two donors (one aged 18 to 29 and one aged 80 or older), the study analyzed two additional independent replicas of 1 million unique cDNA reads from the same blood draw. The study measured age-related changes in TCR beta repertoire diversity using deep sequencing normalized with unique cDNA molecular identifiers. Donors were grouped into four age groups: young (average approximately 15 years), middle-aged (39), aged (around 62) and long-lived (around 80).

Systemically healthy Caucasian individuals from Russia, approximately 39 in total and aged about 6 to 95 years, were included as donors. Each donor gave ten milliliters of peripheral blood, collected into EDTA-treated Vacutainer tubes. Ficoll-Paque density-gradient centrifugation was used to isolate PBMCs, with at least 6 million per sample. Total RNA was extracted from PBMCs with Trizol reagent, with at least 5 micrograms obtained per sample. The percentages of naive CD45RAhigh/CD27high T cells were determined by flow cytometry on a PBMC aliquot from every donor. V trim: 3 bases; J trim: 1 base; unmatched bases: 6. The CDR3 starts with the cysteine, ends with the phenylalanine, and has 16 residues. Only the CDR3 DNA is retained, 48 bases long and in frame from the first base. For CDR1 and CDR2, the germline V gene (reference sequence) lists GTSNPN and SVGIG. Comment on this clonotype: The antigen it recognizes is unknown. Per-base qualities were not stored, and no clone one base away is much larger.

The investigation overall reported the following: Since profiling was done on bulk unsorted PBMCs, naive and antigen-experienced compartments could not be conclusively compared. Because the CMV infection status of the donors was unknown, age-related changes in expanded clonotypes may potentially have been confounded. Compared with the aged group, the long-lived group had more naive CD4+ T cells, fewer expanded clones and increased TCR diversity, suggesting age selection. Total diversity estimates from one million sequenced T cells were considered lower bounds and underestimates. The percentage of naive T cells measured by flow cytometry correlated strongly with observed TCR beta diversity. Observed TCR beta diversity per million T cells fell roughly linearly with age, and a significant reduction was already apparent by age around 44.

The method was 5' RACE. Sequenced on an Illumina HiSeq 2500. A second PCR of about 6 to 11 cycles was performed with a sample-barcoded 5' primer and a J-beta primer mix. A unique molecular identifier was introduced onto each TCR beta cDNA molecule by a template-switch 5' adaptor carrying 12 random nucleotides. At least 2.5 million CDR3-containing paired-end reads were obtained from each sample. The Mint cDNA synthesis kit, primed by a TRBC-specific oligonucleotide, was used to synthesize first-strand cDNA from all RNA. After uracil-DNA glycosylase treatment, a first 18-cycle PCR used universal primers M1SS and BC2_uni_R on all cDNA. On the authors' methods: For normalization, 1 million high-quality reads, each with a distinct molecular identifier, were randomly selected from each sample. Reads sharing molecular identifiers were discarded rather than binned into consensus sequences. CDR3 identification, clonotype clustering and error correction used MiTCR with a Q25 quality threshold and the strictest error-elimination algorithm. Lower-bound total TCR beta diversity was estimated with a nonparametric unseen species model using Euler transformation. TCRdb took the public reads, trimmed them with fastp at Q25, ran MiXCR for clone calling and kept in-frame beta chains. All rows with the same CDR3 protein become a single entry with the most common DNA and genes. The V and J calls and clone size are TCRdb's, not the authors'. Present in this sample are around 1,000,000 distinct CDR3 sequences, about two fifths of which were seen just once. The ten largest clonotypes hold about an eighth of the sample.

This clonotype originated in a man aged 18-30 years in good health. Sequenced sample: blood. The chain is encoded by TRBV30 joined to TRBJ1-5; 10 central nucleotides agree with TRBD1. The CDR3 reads CAWSNLGQGSNQPQHF. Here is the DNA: TGTGCCTGGAGCAATCTGGGACAGGGGAGCAATCAGCCCCAGCATTTT.